The 22 T cell receptor beta chains below were found in one sample sequenced in a study of glioma-infiltrating T cells after dendritic cell vaccination. The protocol was immunoSEQ multiplex PCR, while the TCRdb copy is restricted to in-frame clones and leaves out a portion. The table has around 73,000 clones, almost 85% seen once. The sample here was blood, taken before dendritic cell vaccination. The receptors were sampled from a human donor with glioblastoma.

V is TRBV12-1 and J is TRBJ2-7; the table names TRBD2, a call not compared with the DNA. TRBV12-1 counts as a pseudogene. The CDR3 is 15 residues long. CDR3 DNA: TGTGCCAGCAGCCCGACTAGCGGGAGCCTTTGGGAGCAGTACGTC. Amino acids: CASSPTSGSLWEQYV.

The chain joins TRBV10-1 to TRBJ2-1; 10 nucleotides match TRBD1. This CDR3 region has 18 residues. V trimming: 5 bases; J trimming: 0 bases; junction bases outside the gene matches: 10. In germline, CDR1 is WNHNN, CDR2 SYGVQD (reference sequence). The DNA for the CDR3 is TGCGCCAGCAGTATCGGGACAGGGGCCCTTAGCTCCTACAATGAGCAGTTCTTC. Translation: CASSIGTGALSSYNEQFF.

The rearrangement uses TRBV21-1 and TRBJ2-1; the table's D gene call, TRBD1, was not cross checked with the DNA. TRBV21-1 is given as a pseudogene. The length of the CDR3 is 17 residues. For the CDR3, the DNA is TGTGCCAGCAGCAAATTGAGAAACAGGCAGGAAAAGAATGAGCAGTTCTTC. It yields the protein CASSKLRNRQEKNEQFF.

The chain joins TRBV5-4 to TRBJ1-2; D might be TRBD1 (5 bases). CDR3 size: 14 residues. From germline, CDR1 is SGHNT and CDR2 YYREEE (reference sequence). V was pared by 0 bases and J by 6 bases, with 12 bases between. Here the CDR3 DNA reads TGTGCCAGCAGCTTGGAGGTGGACATTAATGGCTACACCTTC. It codes for CASSLEVDINGYTF.

This clone has only a few counts. This chain uses TRBV5-1 with TRBJ2-7; weak D call: TRBD2 (6 bases). V was trimmed by 6 bases and J by 3 bases, leaving 10 bases between them. Germline V gives CDR1 SGHRS, CDR2 YFSETQ. This CDR3 has 12 residues. DNA of the CDR3: TGCGCCAGCACCGGCGGGGACTACGAGCAGTACGTC. Protein sequence: CASTGGDYEQYV.

This clone was seen only once. The chain combines TRBV5-4 with TRBJ2-2, with 12 bases matching TRBD2. Germline V lookup: CDR1 SGHNT, CDR2 YYREEE (reference sequence). J gave up 3 bases and V 5 bases, and 5 bases lay outside the gene matches. The CDR3 is 16 amino acids. The CDR3 protein is CASRPGTSGYTGELFF. CDR3 in DNA: TGTGCCAGCAGGCCCGGGACTAGCGGGTACACCGGGGAGCTGTTTTTT.

The rearrangement uses TRBV9 and TRBJ2-7, with 8 bases lining up with TRBD1. Per germline, CDR1 SGDLS and CDR2 YYNGEE. The CDR3 totals 15 residues. V was clipped by 0 bases and J by 1 base; unmatched bases: 3. The CDR3 nucleotides read TGTGCCAGCAGCGTAGCTCAGGGGGCATCCTACGAGCAGTACTTC. This gives the protein CASSVAQGASYEQYF.

The rearrangement uses TRBV5-1 and TRBJ2-5, with 11 bases fitting TRBD2. The CDR3 covers 15 residues. With V trimmed by 4 bases and J by 2 bases, 4 bases remained unmatched. Germline CDR1 reads SGHRS; CDR2 reads YFSETQ. The CDR3 DNA sequence: TGCGCCAGCAGCCCTTCTAGCGGGGGGCAAGAGACCCAGTACTTC. Residues: CASSPSSGGQETQYF.

The chain joins TRBV9 to TRBJ2-3, with D perhaps TRBD2 (5 bases). Trimming removed 3 bases from V and 0 bases from J, with 17 bases in between. The CDR3 runs to 17 residues. Germline CDR1 SGDLS, CDR2 YYNGEE. The CDR3 bases are TGTGCCAGCAGCGGGGGTTTAGCGTATGGTAGCACAGATACGCAGTATTTT. This encodes CASSGGLAYGSTDTQYF.

The chain employs TRBV7-8 and TRBJ2-4; D may be TRBD1 (5 bases). Trimming cost V 2 bases and J 6 bases, with 8 bases left between them. CDR3 length equals 13 residues. Germline CDR1 SGHVS, CDR2 FQNEAQ. CDR3 coding DNA: TGTGCCAGCAGCTTAAAACAGGCAAACATTCAGTACTTC. It is translated as CASSLKQANIQYF.

The V and J genes are TRBV5-4 and TRBJ1-4; D is perhaps TRBD1 (6 bases). The germline V gene encodes CDR1 SGHNT and CDR2 YYREEE (reference sequence). The CDR3 is made up of 17 amino acids. V was shortened by 3 bases and J by 3 bases, with 18 bases between the two germline ends. The CDR3 loop is CASSYNLGGLPNEKLFF. The DNA of the CDR3 is TGTGCCAGCAGCTACAACCTCGGGGGGCTCCCTAATGAAAAACTGTTTTTT.

This clone is a singleton in its sample. The V call is TRBV4-1, the J call TRBJ1-6, with D maybe TRBD1 (5 bases). Trimming pared 0 bases from V and 7 bases from J, leaving 13 bases between. This CDR3 is built from 16 residues. Looked up from germline, CDR1 is MGHRA and CDR2 is YSYEKL. The CDR3, as DNA: TGCGCCAGCAGCCAAGACGGGCTTGGGGGGAATTCACCCCTCCACTTT. This translates into CASSQDGLGGNSPLHF.

The DNA for the CDR3 is TGTGCCAGCAGCCTAGACAGGGGAGCGGACACCGGGGAGCTGTTTTTT. Translating gives CASSLDRGADTGELFF. The rearrangement uses TRBV5-6 and TRBJ2-2; 8 bases match TRBD1. Per the germline V gene, CDR1 is SGHDT and CDR2 is YYEEEE. The length of the CDR3 is 16 residues. V dropped 4 bases and J dropped 3; count of bases not matched to a gene: 8.

This clone has only a few counts. The genes are TRBV7-9 and TRBJ1-4; a possible D gene is TRBD1 (5 bases). Trimming stripped 5 bases from V and 6 bases from J, with 13 bases between. The CDR3 contains 14 residues. Germline values: CDR1 SEHNR, CDR2 FQNEAQ (reference sequence). For the CDR3, the DNA is TGTGCCAGCAGCCCCGGGACTATCTATGAAAAACTGTTTTTT. Amino acid sequence: CASSPGTIYEKLFF.

This chain joins TRBV12-5 and TRBJ2-2, with D unclear. V dropped 7 bases and J dropped 4 bases, with 16 bases sitting between them. The CDR3 is 15 amino acids. The germline gives CDR1 LGHNT, CDR2 FRNRAP. The CDR3 DNA reads TGTGCTAGTGTTCCCCCTAGTCTGGCCACCGGGGAGCTGTTTTTT. This codes for CASVPPSLATGELFF. Supplemented by reference TRBV12-5 and TRBJ2-2, the full variable domain reads DARVTQTPRHKVTEMGQEVTMRCQPILGHNTVFWYRQTMMQGLELLAYFRNRAPLDDSGMPKDRFSAEMPDATLATLKIQPSEPRDSAVYFCASVPPSLATGELFFGEGSRLTVL.

The rearrangement joins TRBV6-1 to TRBJ1-1; no clear D gene. Trimming took 5 bases from V and 1 from J, leaving 11 bases between them. This CDR3 has 14 amino acids. The V gene's germline CDR1 is MNHNS and CDR2 SASEGT. The CDR3 is CASSSPRENTEAFF. The CDR3 DNA sequence: TGTGCCAGCAGTTCACCTCGGGAGAACACTGAAGCTTTCTTT.

The rearrangement uses TRBV2 and TRBJ2-5; TRBD1 agrees at 7 bases. Germline CDR1 and CDR2: SNHLY and FYNNEI. The trim removed 5 bases at V and 5 bases at J, leaving 8 bases unmatched. This CDR3 has 14 residues. CDR3 nucleotide sequence: TGTGCCAGCAGTCGGGGACAGTCCGTGGAGACCCAGTACTTC. Protein: CASSRGQSVETQYF.

The V gene is TRBV5-1, the J gene TRBJ1-4; D uncertain. Germline CDR1 SGHRS, CDR2 YFSETQ. This CDR3 spans 15 amino acids. V was pared by 1 base and J by 4 bases, with 11 bases between. The chain's CDR3 is CASSLTGGSNEKLFF. In DNA, the CDR3 is TGCGCCAGCAGCTTGACTGGCGGTAGTAATGAAAAACTGTTTTTT.

V and J are TRBV29-1 and TRBJ2-1, with D tentatively TRBD1 (5 bases). This CDR3 spans 15 amino acids. The ends were cut back, 4 bases at V and 7 bases at J, with 20 bases in the middle. Germline CDR1 reads SQVTM; CDR2 reads ANQGSEA. The CDR3 DNA follows: TGCAGCGTTGGGGTAGGGGTCATGTTTACAAATGAGCAGTTCTTC. This gives the protein CSVGVGVMFTNEQFF.

This sequence joins TRBV6-6 and TRBJ2-2; TRBD1 is a possible D gene (6 bases). The CDR3 consists of 11 residues. Trimming took 8 bases from V and 7 from J, leaving 8 bases between them. Per the germline V gene, CDR1 is MNHNY and CDR2 is SVGAGI (reference sequence). The CDR3 nucleotides read TGTGCCAGCGTACAGGGCGGGGAGCTGTTTTTT. This gives the protein CASVQGGELFF.

The genes are TRBV4-1 and TRBJ2-5; 12 nucleotides line up with TRBD2. The germline V gene encodes CDR1 MGHRA and CDR2 YSYEKL. Trimming took 4 bases from V and 0 from J; bases not matched to a gene: 6. The CDR3 loop spans 17 amino acids. The CDR3 is CASSLRLAGGYQETQYF. CDR3 coding DNA: TGCGCCAGCAGCCTTCGGCTAGCGGGAGGGTACCAAGAGACCCAGTACTTC.

This clone appeared a single time. The rearrangement uses TRBV6-1 and TRBJ1-3; no firm D call. Germline loops: CDR1 MNHNS, CDR2 SASEGT. V dropped 10 bases and J dropped 0 bases, with 16 bases sitting between them. The CDR3 totals 15 residues. Here the CDR3 DNA reads TGTGCCATCCCATGGGTGGAGCCCTCTGGAAACACCATATATTTT. Translation gives CAIPWVEPSGNTIYF.